This is a list of T cell receptor beta chains from one sample in a study of blood T cells in healthy people across ages. TCRdb re-derived calls from the 5' RACE reads in MiXCR, one entry per CDR3 protein. The sample holds about 1.4 million distinct CDR3 sequences, approximately 60% seen once. Sequenced material: blood. The receptors derive from a man aged 18 to 35 in good health. The CDR3 runs from the conserved cysteine through the conserved F or W. D genes are given only for firm matches. Clone size is given for some rows only: seen once, a few or many times, or a class if the clone is expanded.

TRBV3-1	TRBJ1-5	-	-	CASSLASLGSNQPQHF	TGTGCCAGCAGCCTAGCCTCTCTGGGGAGTAATCAGCCCCAGCATTTT
TRBV5-1	TRBJ2-3	-	TRBD2	CASSLWLAGSDTQYF	TGCGCCAGCAGCTTGTGGCTAGCGGGATCGGATACGCAGTATTTT
TRBV6-2/TRBV6-3	TRBJ2-1	many	-	CASGTYNEQFF	TGTGCCAGCGGAACCTACAATGAGCAGTTCTTC
TRBV6-5	TRBJ2-4	-	TRBD2	CASSYPGGELYF	TGTGCCAGCAGTTACCCGGGGGGGGAGCTGTACTTC
TRBV4-3	TRBJ1-5	-	-	CASSREPGPQPQHF	TGCGCCAGCAGCCGGGAACCGGGACCTCAGCCCCAGCATTTT
TRBV4-1	TRBJ2-7	-	TRBD2	CASSQDPGLESEQYF	TGCGCCAGCAGCCAAGACCCGGGACTAGAATCCGAGCAGTACTTC
TRBV9	TRBJ2-7	-	TRBD1	CASSVATGLGEQYF	TGTGCCAGCAGCGTAGCGACAGGGCTTGGAGAGCAGTACTTC
TRBV29-1	TRBJ1-2	once	-	CSVEDPGNYGYTF	TGCAGCGTTGAAGATCCCGGGAACTATGGCTACACCTTC
TRBV6-2/TRBV6-3	TRBJ1-5	-	TRBD1	CASRSPGQGVEPQHF	TGTGCCAGCAGATCGCCGGGACAGGGGGTAGAACCCCAGCATTTT
TRBV27	TRBJ2-3	-	TRBD1	CASQITGTDTKYF	TGTGCCAGCCAGATTACAGGGACAGATACGAAGTATTTT
TRBV29-1	TRBJ2-3	few	-	CSAEGGGPDTQYF	TGCAGCGCCGAGGGGGGGGGCCCAGATACGCAGTATTTT
TRBV15	TRBJ2-1	-	-	CATSSSGKEQFF	TGTGCCACCAGCAGTTCTGGGAAGGAGCAGTTCTTC
TRBV6-5	TRBJ2-1	-	-	CASSSLAGVVGNEQFF	TGTGCCAGCAGTTCCCTAGCCGGGGTCGTGGGTAATGAGCAGTTCTTC
TRBV10-3	TRBJ2-5	few	-	CAIRPDPNQETQYF	TGTGCCATCAGACCCGACCCCAACCAAGAGACCCAGTACTTC
TRBV14	TRBJ2-3	-	TRBD2	CASSPGPGLAAPDTQYF	TGTGCCAGCAGCCCGGGACCGGGACTAGCGGCCCCAGATACGCAGTATTTT
TRBV4-2	TRBJ2-3	-	TRBD2	CASSQRTSGSTDTQYF	TGTGCCAGCAGCCAACGGACTAGCGGTAGCACAGATACGCAGTATTTT